Below are 23 T cell receptor beta chains sequenced from a single sample in a study of blood T cells in healthy people across ages. Then a second PCR, running roughly 7 to 11 cycles, was carried out with a sample-barcoded 5' primer and a J-beta primer mix. TCRdb re-derived calls from the 5' RACE reads in MiXCR, one entry per CDR3 protein. The sample has 600,000 or so distinct CDR3 sequences, roughly 43% seen once. The sequencing input was blood. The receptors stem from a man older than 75 in good health.

The rearrangement links TRBV7-9 to TRBJ1-4; D is perhaps TRBD1 (6 bases). Germline V gene lookup returns CDR1 SEHNR and CDR2 FQNEAQ (reference sequence). V lost 5 bases, J lost 4 bases, and 14 bases lay in between. This CDR3 comprises 15 residues. The CDR3 DNA is TGTGCCAGCAGCCCACGACAGGATCTTAATGAAAAACTGTTTTTT. This gives the protein CASSPRQDLNEKLFF.

This clonotype was observed a few times. The chain couples TRBV2 to TRBJ2-1; D unresolved. The CDR3 has 12 amino acids. The ends were cut back, 7 bases at V and 9 bases at J, with 13 bases in the middle. CDR1 is SNHLY, CDR2 FYNNEI, per germline. The CDR3 spells CASTATSIEQFF. In nucleotides, the CDR3 is TGTGCCAGCACCGCGACTTCGATTGAGCAGTTCTTC.

The gene calls are TRBV14 and TRBJ2-4; D is uncertain. Per germline, CDR1 SGHDN and CDR2 FVKESK. The CDR3 sequence is 15 residues long. The ends were cut back, 0 bases at V and 13 bases at J, with 19 bases in the middle. In nucleotides, the CDR3 is TGTGCCAGCAGCCAAGATGGGGTAGCCCCAGAGGAGCAGTACTTC. It is translated as CASSQDGVAPEEQYF. The variable domain in full, completed from reference TRBV14 and TRBJ2-4, reads EAGVTQFPSHSVIEKGQTVTLRCDPISGHDNLYWYRRVMGKEIKFLLHFVKESKQDESGMPNNRFLAERTGGTYSTLKVQPAELEDSGVYFCASSQDGVAPEEQYFGAGTRLSVL.

This clonotype was seen only a few times. V usage is TRBV20-1 and J usage is TRBJ2-5; weak D call: TRBD1 (7 bases). The V end lost 6 bases, the J end lost 5 bases, and 13 bases lay between the germline ends. Germline V gene lookup returns CDR1 DFQATT and CDR2 SNEGSKA (reference sequence). The CDR3 length is 12 residues. The CDR3 sequence is CSAPSGGETQYF. CDR3 sequence (DNA): TGCAGTGCGCCGTCAGGGGGGGAGACCCAGTACTTC.

The CDR3 DNA sequence: TGCGCCAGCAGCCCGCGAGGACTAGCGCCGGGCGGTGAGCAGTTCTTC. Its protein is CASSPRGLAPGGEQFF. The chain combines TRBV5-1 with TRBJ2-1, with TRBD2 identical over 9 bases. The CDR3 runs 16 residues. V was pared by 4 bases and J by 9 bases, with 14 bases of the junction left unmatched. Germline V gives CDR1 SGHRS, CDR2 YFSETQ.

This clonotype turned up a few times. The J gene is TRBJ1-5, the V gene TRBV4-3, with D hard to call. This CDR3 comprises 15 residues. Germline V gene sequence: CDR1 LGHNA, CDR2 YSLEER. Trimming stripped 1 base from V and 4 bases from J, with 11 bases between. Written as DNA, the CDR3 is TGCGCCAGCAGCCAAGGAGGACTGTTAAATCAGCCCCAGCATTTT. It is translated as CASSQGGLLNQPQHF.

This chain joins TRBV10-3 and TRBJ2-5; D is unresolved. V lost 3 bases, J lost 2 bases, and 4 bases lay in between. CDR3 length equals 12 residues. Germline V gene data show CDR1 as ENHRY and CDR2 as SYGVKD. DNA for the CDR3: TGTGCCATCAGTGAACAGCAAGAGACCCAGTACTTC. Amino acid sequence: CAISEQQETQYF.

This clonotype was picked up a small number of times. V usage is TRBV20-1 and J usage is TRBJ2-5; tentative D call: TRBD1 (6 bases). CDR3 length: 15 amino acids. Germline V CDR1 and CDR2: DFQATT, SNEGSKA (reference sequence). V lost 6 bases to trimming and J lost 1 base, with 18 bases between them. The CDR3 sequence: CSAPNAGERQETQYF. The CDR3 region has the DNA TGCAGTGCACCCAATGCAGGGGAACGCCAAGAGACCCAGTACTTC.

This clonotype was seen at least ten times. J is TRBJ1-4 and V is TRBV27; possible D gene TRBD1, 5 bases. CDR1 and CDR2 from the germline V gene are MNHEY and SMNVEV (reference sequence). Trimming removed 1 base at V and 7 bases at J, with 13 bases between. The CDR3 spans 15 residues. CDR3 sequence: CASSLWQGSGEKLFF. The DNA for the CDR3 is TGTGCCAGCAGTTTATGGCAGGGTAGTGGTGAAAAACTGTTTTTT.

The chain is built from TRBV30 and TRBJ1-4; D uncertain. V was pared by 3 bases and J by 5 bases, with 4 bases between. The germline V gene encodes CDR1 GTSNPN and CDR2 SVGIG (reference sequence). There are 11 residues in the CDR3. CDR3 amino acids: CAWRENEKLFF. The CDR3 DNA sequence: TGTGCCTGGAGAGAAAATGAAAAACTGTTTTTT. The whole variable domain, remainder taken from reference TRBV30 and TRBJ1-4, is SQTIHQWPATLVQPVGSPLSLECTVEGTSNPNLYWYRQAAGRGLQLLFYSVGIGQISSEVPQNLSASRPQDRQFILSSKKLLLSDSGFYLCAWRENEKLFFGSGTQLSVL.

This clonotype was observed a single time. The DNA for the CDR3 is TGTGCCAGCAGTTTGCCACTGCGGGGAGGAGGGCAGTACTTC. Translating gives CASSLPLRGGGQYF. V gene TRBV6-2 or TRBV6-3 combines with J gene TRBJ2-7; weak D call: TRBD2 (6 bases). The germline V gene has CDR1 MNHEY and CDR2 SVGEGT. The CDR3 has 14 amino acids. V was clipped by 4 bases and J by 9 bases, with 19 bases between them.

The chain employs TRBV6-5 and TRBJ1-2, with D perhaps matching TRBD1 (5 bases). The CDR3 is 14 residues long. V lost 0 bases and J 6 bases, leaving 11 bases between the germline ends. Germline values: CDR1 MNHEY, CDR2 SVGAGI. This chain's CDR3 is CASSYSGGANGYTF. For the CDR3, the DNA is TGTGCCAGCAGTTACTCGGGTGGGGCCAATGGCTACACCTTC.

This clonotype has a handful of counts. V usage is TRBV7-2 and J usage is TRBJ1-1; D is ambiguous. Germline loops: CDR1 SGHTA, CDR2 FQGNSA. V lost 0 bases and J lost 8, with 10 bases in between. The CDR3 consists of 13 residues. The CDR3 sequence: CASSLARVGEAFF. For the CDR3, the DNA is TGTGCCAGCAGCTTAGCTCGGGTGGGGGAAGCTTTCTTT. Complete variable domain (other parts from reference TRBV7-2 and TRBJ1-1): GAGVSQSPSNKVTEKGKDVELRCDPISGHTALYWYRQSLGQGLEFLIYFQGNSAPDKSGLPSDRFSAERTGGSVSTLTIQRTQQEDSAVYLCASSLARVGEAFFGQGTRLTVV.

This clonotype has at least ten counts. In nucleotides, the CDR3 is TGTGCCAGCAGCCCCAGGACAGGGGCGGTAAATGAGCAGTTCTTC. The encoded protein is CASSPRTGAVNEQFF. This sequence joins TRBV7-2 and TRBJ2-1, with TRBD1 matching over 9 bases. Germline CDR1 is SGHTA and CDR2 is FQGNSA. This CDR3 is built from 15 residues. With 5 bases clipped from V and 7 bases from J, the junction kept 9 bases outside the gene matches.

The rearrangement joins TRBV11-3 to TRBJ2-4; a weak D match, TRBD1 (7 bases). The CDR3 sequence is 15 residues long. Germline V CDR1 and CDR2: SGHNT, YENEEA. Trimming left V 1 base short and J 13 bases short, with 20 bases between. CDR3 amino acids: CASSLGLQTGEEQYF. The CDR3 region has the DNA TGTGCCAGCAGCTTAGGACTTCAAACAGGGGAGGAGCAGTACTTC.

The gene calls are TRBV15 and TRBJ2-7; 9 bases map to TRBD1. CDR3 length equals 15 residues. After removal of 3 bases from V and 3 bases from J, the junction contained 6 bases not matched to a gene. CDR1 LNHNV and CDR2 YYDKDF come from the germline V gene (reference sequence). CDR3: CATSSPGQGFYEQYF. Here the CDR3 DNA reads TGTGCCACCAGCAGTCCGGGACAGGGTTTCTACGAGCAGTACTTC.

This clonotype was seen only a few times. The DNA for the CDR3 is TGCAGTGCCAGCGGAGGGATGGATGGCTACACCTTC. Residues: CSASGGMDGYTF. The chain combines TRBV20-1 with TRBJ1-2; D gene ambiguous. Trimming took off 6 bases at V and 6 bases at J, with 14 bases between the two ends. Per the germline V gene, CDR1 is DFQATT and CDR2 is SNEGSKA (reference sequence). The CDR3 has 12 amino acids.

This clonotype was recorded a few times. The gene calls are TRBV12-3 or TRBV12-4 and TRBJ2-7, with D hard to call. The J call may not be correct, given that the DNA end is closer to TRBJ2-5. This CDR3 is 12 amino acids long. This CDR3 is CASKVHSETQYF. The CDR3 region has the DNA TGTGCCAGCAAAGTACATTCAGAGACCCAGTACTTC.

CDR3 nucleotides: TGCAGTGCTAGAGGCCGGACGGGTTACTACAATGAGCAGTTCTTC. As protein: CSARGRTGYYNEQFF. This chain uses TRBV20-1 with TRBJ2-1; D call uncertain. Germline CDR1 DFQATT, CDR2 SNEGSKA (reference sequence). Trimming took 1 base from V and 3 from J, leaving 13 bases between them. The CDR3 is 15 amino acids.

This chain connects TRBV6-5 to TRBJ2-3; 9 bases map to TRBD2. Losses at the gene ends were 6 bases for V and 2 bases for J; bases not matched to a gene: 6. The CDR3 has 15 amino acids. The germline V gene encodes CDR1 MNHEY and CDR2 SVGAGI. The CDR3 spells CASRGSGRLTDTQYF. The CDR3 coding sequence is TGTGCCAGCAGGGGAAGCGGGAGGCTCACAGATACGCAGTATTTT.

This clonotype has just a few counts. The V call is TRBV25-1, the J call TRBJ2-1; TRBD2 matches 9 bases. The CDR3 runs to 15 residues. The germline V gene encodes CDR1 MGHDK and CDR2 SYGVNS. The J segment lost 6 bases and the V segment lost 3 bases, leaving 6 bases of the junction unmatched. The CDR3 loop is CASSETSGLGNEQFF. CDR3 sequence (DNA): TGTGCCAGCAGTGAGACTAGCGGCCTTGGCAATGAGCAGTTCTTC.

The genes are TRBV4-1 and TRBJ1-2; 7 bases align to TRBD1. Germline V CDR1 and CDR2: MGHRA, YSYEKL. This CDR3 comprises 15 residues. Unmatched junction bases numbered 12, after V lost 7 bases and J lost 4 bases. CDR3 sequence: CASIPQGGQVYGYTF. Here the CDR3 DNA reads TGCGCCAGCATCCCGCAAGGCGGACAGGTCTATGGCTACACCTTC.

This clonotype was detected once. The chain couples TRBV27 to TRBJ1-2; 9 bases match TRBD1. Per germline, CDR1 MNHEY and CDR2 SMNVEV (reference sequence). The CDR3 has 14 residues. The J segment lost 7 bases and the V segment lost 5 bases, leaving 8 bases of the junction unmatched. CDR3 region: CASSGQGTRGGYTF. CDR3 DNA: TGTGCCAGCAGTGGACAGGGGACTAGGGGTGGCTACACCTTC.